This T cell receptor beta chain was sequenced in a study of cytomegalovirus exposure and HLA in healthy donors. Study-wide background: Researchers found that about 84% of just under 400 genotyped donors fell within the Caucasian-associated ancestry cluster.

Study results and limitations: Across donors, presence/absence analyses took sequencing depth to be roughly uniform. Later analysis found that TCR beta chains associated with HLA were more clonally expanded than other, equally common chains.

CDR3 length equals 13 residues. In germline, CDR1 is MDHEN, CDR2 SYDVKM. The V end lost 3 bases, the J end lost 6 bases, and 9 bases lay between the germline ends. As for this clone: Its antigen is undetermined.

PCR employed 60 Vbeta and 13 Jbeta primers. TCRdb's table, derived via immunoSEQ multiplex PCR, lists solely in-frame clones and lacks some. The sample yields more than 30,000 clones, 74% seen once. The clonotype originates from a man younger than 45 in good health and CMV-seronegative. The chain carries TRBV28 and TRBJ1-5; D uncertain. The sample taken for sequencing was PBMCs. Here the CDR3 DNA reads TGTGCCAGCAGTTTCGGAGCTCCTCAGCCCCAGCATTTT. Its protein product is CASSFGAPQPQHF.